This passage covers 8 T cell receptor beta chains from one sample sequenced in a study of T cells after yellow fever vaccination. TCRdb independently ran MiXCR on the 5' RACE reads; one entry per CDR3 protein. The repertoire consists of a few hundred thousand distinct CDR3 sequences, with around 16% occurring once and the leading ten covering roughly 17%. The source was PBMCs, collected about 5 days after the first yellow fever vaccination. The receptor set was obtained from a man aged 18 to 29 who received the YFV17D yellow fever vaccine.

This clonotype has a handful of counts. The CDR3 region is CASSQRLQRLAGVATDTQYF. The CDR3 DNA reads TGCGCCAGCAGCCAGAGACTTCAAAGACTAGCGGGAGTTGCCACAGATACGCAGTATTTT. This chain joins TRBV4-3 and TRBJ2-3; 12 bases line up with TRBD2. CDR1 LGHNA and CDR2 YSLEER come from the germline V gene. Trimming at V came to 3 bases and at J to 2 bases, leaving 15 bases not matched to a gene. The CDR3 runs to 20 residues.

V is TRBV15 and J is TRBJ2-1, with 11 bases lining up with TRBD2. Trimming cost V 7 bases and J 10 bases; bases outside gene matches: 9. Germline V gene lookup returns CDR1 LNHNV and CDR2 YYDKDF (reference sequence). This CDR3 has 14 amino acids. The CDR3 DNA is TGTGCCACCAAAGGGACTAGCGGTGACAGGGAGCAGTTCTTC. This encodes CATKGTSGDREQFF.

The chain couples TRBV20-1 to TRBJ2-4; 7 positions match TRBD1. Germline V gene sequence: CDR1 DFQATT, CDR2 SNEGSKA (reference sequence). The CDR3 loop spans 14 amino acids. Germline trimming cut 5 bases from V and 1 base from J; bases unmatched to any gene: 5. CDR3 sequence reads: CSADDRVAKNIQYF. CDR3 nucleotides: TGCAGTGCTGATGACAGGGTGGCCAAAAACATTCAGTACTTC.

The rearrangement uses TRBV11-3 and TRBJ2-1, with unresolved D. CDR3 size: 13 residues. Trimming took 1 base from V and 6 from J, leaving 7 bases between them. In germline, CDR1 is SGHNT, CDR2 YENEEA. For the CDR3, the DNA is TGTGCCAGCAGCTTAGGCCCGGCCAATGAGCAGTTCTTC. It encodes CASSLGPANEQFF.

V and J are TRBV6-1 and TRBJ1-1; possible D gene TRBD1, 6 bases. V lost 6 bases, J lost 1 base, and 27 bases lay in between. The CDR3 has 19 amino acids. Germline V gene sequence: CDR1 MNHNS, CDR2 SASEGT. CDR3 region: CASSQAPGHIYYQNTEAFF. CDR3 in DNA: TGTGCCAGCAGCCAAGCACCGGGACACATCTACTATCAGAACACTGAAGCTTTCTTT.

This clonotype was recorded many times. V is TRBV18 and J is TRBJ2-5, with D perhaps matching TRBD1 or TRBD2 (6 bases each). CDR3 size: 14 residues. The germline V and J ends were trimmed by 2 bases and 7 bases, with 14 bases remaining between them. Germline V gene sequence: CDR1 KGHSH, CDR2 LQKENI. DNA of the CDR3: TGTGCCAGCTCACCAGACAGCGGAGGGGGGACCCAGTACTTC. Amino acids: CASSPDSGGGTQYF.

This rearrangement joins TRBV30 to TRBJ1-2; TRBD1 might be the D (5 bases). Trimming took off 4 bases at V and 2 bases at J, with 14 bases between the two ends. The V gene's germline CDR1 is GTSNPN and CDR2 SVGIG (reference sequence). The CDR3 loop spans 14 amino acids. The DNA of the CDR3 is TGTGCCTGGACCCGAGCCAGGGACAACTATGGCTACACCTTC. Amino acid sequence: CAWTRARDNYGYTF.

This chain connects TRBV4-3 to TRBJ2-1; 8 nucleotides line up with TRBD1. Germline V CDR1 and CDR2: LGHNA, YSLEER. V was clipped by 3 bases and J by 8 bases; unmatched bases: 9. The CDR3 consists of 15 residues. The CDR3 nucleotides are TGCGCCAGCAGCCACTTGGCAGGGGGCTGGTATGAGCAGTTCTTC. It is translated as CASSHLAGGWYEQFF.